This TCR beta chain was recovered during a study of CD8 T cells in Susac syndrome. Overall study results and limits: Acknowledgment was made by the study that its TCR sequencing and HLA analysis involved a relatively small number of individuals.

The germline V gene has CDR1 LGHNA and CDR2 YNFKEQ. This CDR3 is built from 15 residues. Trimming shortened V by 4 bases and J by 2 bases, and 15 bases separated the two germline ends. This clonotype was seen a few times. Its antigen is undetermined. With random hexamers, 0.5 to 1 ug RNA was reverse transcribed. Amplification of TCR beta CDR3 used immunoSEQ multiplex PCR across 54 Vbeta and 13 Jbeta. TCRdb processed the immunoSEQ multiplex PCR reads anew with MiXCR; each CDR3 protein has one entry. The repertoire holds 300,000 or so distinct CDR3 sequences, with about 90% as singletons. The chain is built from TRBV4-2 and TRBJ2-7; D remains ambiguous. Sample: CD4+ T cells from PBMCs. The receptor's source is a human donor with multiple sclerosis. In nucleotides, the CDR3 is TGTGCCAGCAGCCTTATGGGCTCCAAACCCTACGAGCAGTACTTC. Translated, it gives CASSLMGSKPYEQYF.